One and the same sample provided the 14 T cell receptor beta chains below, sequenced in a study of OX40 agonist ivuxolimab in advanced cancers. Profiling relied on immunoSEQ multiplex PCR, and the TCRdb table lists in-frame clones only, not all of them. Of about 100,000 clones in the sample, 90% were seen once. Here the sequenced sample was CD4+ or CD8+ T cells sorted from blood, taken in a trial of the OX40 agonist ivuxolimab. The receptors here all came from an adult with an advanced solid tumor such as melanoma, head and neck, liver or kidney cancer.

The chain combines TRBV19 with TRBJ1-3; 10 bases are a match to TRBD1. CDR1 and CDR2 from the germline V gene are LNHDA and SQIVND (reference sequence). This CDR3 is 15 amino acids long. V was clipped by 4 bases and J by 4 bases; unmatched bases: 4. The CDR3 region is CASSTTGGIGNTIYF. DNA of the CDR3: TGTGCCAGTAGTACGACAGGGGGCATCGGAAACACCATATATTTT.

The chain uses TRBV7-9 and TRBJ2-7; 10 bases agree with TRBD1. Germline V gene sequence: CDR1 SEHNR, CDR2 FQNEAQ (reference sequence). The CDR3 is 15 amino acids. The trim removed 4 bases at V and 4 bases at J, leaving 7 bases unmatched. The CDR3 sequence is CASSWMGQGSYEQYF. The CDR3 DNA sequence: TGTGCCAGCAGCTGGATGGGACAGGGGTCGTACGAGCAGTACTTC. The entire variable domain, with the rest obtained from reference TRBV7-9 and TRBJ2-7, is as follows: DTGVSQNPRHKITKRGQNVTFRCDPISEHNRLYWYRQTLGQGPEFLTYFQNEAQLEKSRLLSDRFSAERPKGSFSTLEIQRTEQGDSAMYLCASSWMGQGSYEQYFGPGTRLTVT.

The V gene is TRBV9, the J gene TRBJ2-7; 15 bases are a match to TRBD2. This CDR3 region has 17 residues. The J segment lost 0 bases and the V segment lost 0 bases, leaving 1 base of the junction unmatched. The germline V gene has CDR1 SGDLS and CDR2 YYNGEE. CDR3 bases: TGTGCCAGCAGCGTAGGGACTAGCGGGAGGGCCTCCTACGAGCAGTACTTC. It translates to CASSVGTSGRASYEQYF.

J is TRBJ1-1 and V is TRBV6-5, with 12 bases aligning to TRBD1. CDR3 size: 14 residues. Per the germline V gene, CDR1 is MNHEY and CDR2 is SVGAGI. Trimming took 4 bases from V and 8 from J; bases not matched to a gene: 5. CDR3 nucleotides: TGTGCCAGCAGTTGGGGGACAGGGGGCCGGGAAGCTTTCTTT. Translating gives CASSWGTGGREAFF.

Written as DNA, the CDR3 is TGTGCCAGCAGCCTGACAGATCTTAGCACAGATACGCAGTATTTT. Protein product: CASSLTDLSTDTQYF. This chain uses TRBV7-2 with TRBJ2-3, with D possibly matching TRBD1 (5 bases). Per the germline V gene, CDR1 is SGHTA and CDR2 is FQGNSA. V shed 5 bases and J shed 0 bases, with 12 bases lying between them. The CDR3 totals 15 residues.

The V and J genes are TRBV29-1 and TRBJ2-2; D ambiguous. The CDR3 sequence is 13 residues long. Looked up from germline, CDR1 is SQVTM and CDR2 is ANQGSEA. The V gene lost 2 bases and the J gene lost 6 bases, with 10 bases spanning the gap. The CDR3 protein is CSVEKSRAGELFF. CDR3 DNA sequence: TGCAGCGTTGAAAAGTCCCGGGCCGGGGAGCTGTTTTTT.

The chain joins TRBV5-4 to TRBJ2-5; 9 bases are a match to TRBD1. The germline gives CDR1 SGHNT, CDR2 YYREEE (reference sequence). The CDR3 is made up of 15 amino acids. The ends lost 4 bases at V and 1 base at J; junction bases unmatched: 5. The CDR3 region has the DNA TGTGCCAGCAGCCCTAACAGGGGGCCCCAAGAGACCCAGTACTTC. This translates into CASSPNRGPQETQYF.

This clone was seen a handful of times. The chain joins TRBV7-2 to TRBJ2-7, with 14 positions matching TRBD2. The CDR3 extends over 15 amino acids. V was clipped by 3 bases and J by 8 bases; unmatched bases: 6. Germline V gene sequence: CDR1 SGHTA, CDR2 FQGNSA. In DNA form, the CDR3 reads TGTGCCAGCAGCTTCACCGGGACTAGCGGGAGACAGCAGTACTTC. Its translation is CASSFTGTSGRQQYF.

The chain couples TRBV6-5 to TRBJ1-5; no definite D call. Trimming left V 3 bases short and J 3 bases short, with 12 bases between. CDR1 and CDR2 from the germline V gene are MNHEY and SVGAGI. This CDR3 has 15 amino acids. CDR3 bases: TGTGCCAGCAGTTATGCACCAGGTCCCAATCAGCCCCAGCATTTT. Its protein is CASSYAPGPNQPQHF.

The chain has TRBV28 and TRBJ1-1; no definite D call. The CDR3 has 13 residues. Trimming left V 7 bases short and J 2 bases short, with 11 bases between. CDR1 and CDR2 (germline): MDHEN, SYDVKM. In DNA, the CDR3 is TGTGCCAGCATCTCTCCGGGCAACACTGAAGCTTTCTTT. Residues: CASISPGNTEAFF.

V usage is TRBV19 and J usage is TRBJ2-1, with TRBD2 matching 10 bases. The V gene's germline CDR1 is LNHDA and CDR2 SQIVND (reference sequence). CDR3 length equals 19 residues. V lost 2 bases to trimming and J lost 1 base; unmatched junction nucleotides: 11. The CDR3 DNA is TGTGCCAGTAGTATACGTACCTCCCTAGCGGGAGCGTCCTACAATGAGCAGTTCTTC. The encoded protein is CASSIRTSLAGASYNEQFF.

This clone was seen more than once but under ten times. V gene TRBV30 combines with J gene TRBJ1-1; D remains ambiguous. Germline loops: CDR1 GTSNPN, CDR2 SVGIG (reference sequence). The length of the CDR3 is 11 residues. V lost 2 bases and J 11 bases, leaving 12 bases between the germline ends. The CDR3 protein is CAWSIGRLAFF. CDR3 nucleotides: TGTGCCTGGAGTATAGGGCGCCTGGCTTTCTTT.

This clone has a single count. This chain links TRBV6-5 with TRBJ1-1, with D possibly matching TRBD1 (6 bases). The CDR3 spans 13 residues. The germline gives CDR1 MNHEY, CDR2 SVGAGI. V lost 4 bases, J lost 4 bases, and 10 bases lay in between. In nucleotides, the CDR3 is TGTGCCAGCAGTTTGGGCAGGGGCACTGAAGCTTTCTTT. Translating it yields CASSLGRGTEAFF.

The CDR3 here is CASSEAGGSGYEQYF. The CDR3 DNA follows: TGTGCCAGCAGCGAGGCGGGGGGCTCAGGCTACGAGCAGTACTTC. J is TRBJ2-7 and V is TRBV7-8, with TRBD2 matching over 8 bases. With V trimmed by 5 bases and J by 3 bases, 9 bases remained unmatched. The CDR3 is made up of 15 amino acids. Germline-derived CDR1 and CDR2 are SGHVS and FQNEAQ.